A single sample gave rise to the 5 T cell receptor beta chains below, sequenced in a study of graft-versus-host responses after intestinal transplantation. No antigen is known for these receptors. Produced via immunoSEQ multiplex PCR; TCRdb's table is partial and in-frame only. The data show over 90,000 clones, roughly 91% seen once. The source was unstimulated CD4+ T cells sorted from spleen or lymph node cells, collected before transplant. The receptors shown here come from a human donor who was the organ donor for an intestinal transplant.

The rearrangement joins TRBV4-3 to TRBJ1-2, with a tentative D call TRBD1 (6 bases). V dropped 1 base and J dropped 5 bases, with 17 bases sitting between them. The germline CDR1 and CDR2 sequences are LGHNA and YSLEER. The CDR3 runs to 16 residues. The CDR3 nucleotides read TGCGCCAGCAGCCAAGCGGGGGGGCAGGGAGCTTATGGCTACACCTTC. Translation: CASSQAGGQGAYGYTF.

This chain uses TRBV4-3 with TRBJ2-6; maybe TRBD2 (6 bases). Germline V gene data show CDR1 as LGHNA and CDR2 as YSLEER. Trimming removed 4 bases from V and 0 bases from J, with 13 bases in between. The CDR3 is 17 residues long. The CDR3 reads CASSRHPGGSGANVLTF. The CDR3 nucleotides read TGCGCCAGCAGCCGTCACCCCGGGGGCTCTGGGGCCAACGTCCTGACTTTC.

V and J are TRBV27 and TRBJ2-7, with 14 bases matching TRBD2. There are 15 residues in the CDR3. After removal of 5 bases from V and 2 bases from J, the junction contained 2 bases not matched to a gene. Germline V CDR1 and CDR2: MNHEY, SMNVEV (reference sequence). The CDR3 is CASSRLAGGTYEQYF. In DNA, the CDR3 is TGTGCCAGCAGTCGACTAGCGGGGGGGACCTACGAGCAGTACTTC.

The V gene is TRBV2, the J gene TRBJ2-1, with a tentative D call TRBD1 (5 bases). CDR3 length equals 15 residues. CDR1 SNHLY and CDR2 FYNNEI come from the germline V gene. The V and J ends lost 8 bases and 0 bases respectively, with 14 bases between them. CDR3 amino acids: CASGLQGLSYNEQFF. DNA for the CDR3: TGTGCCAGCGGGCTCCAGGGCCTCTCCTACAATGAGCAGTTCTTC. Full variable domain (missing parts from reference TRBV2 and TRBJ2-1): EPEVTQTPSHQVTQMGQEVILRCVPISNHLYFYWYRQILGQKVEFLVSFYNNEISEKSEIFDDQFSVERPDGSNFTLKIRSTKLEDSAMYFCASGLQGLSYNEQFFGPGTRLTVL.

This chain connects TRBV28 to TRBJ1-4; 9 positions match TRBD1. CDR3 length: 16 amino acids. Looked up from germline, CDR1 is MDHEN and CDR2 is SYDVKM. V shed 4 bases, J shed 7 bases, and the junction held 10 bases outside the gene matches. The CDR3 nucleotides are TGTGCCAGCAGTTCCGATCACAGGGGGCGCGGTGAAAAACTGTTTTTT. It translates to CASSSDHRGRGEKLFF.